These T cell receptor beta chains were read from a single sample in a study of cytomegalovirus exposure and HLA in healthy donors. Repertoires were generated with immunoSEQ multiplex PCR, while TCRdb's copy carries only in-frame clones and drops some. Among about 160,000 clones listed, about 82% were seen once. The sample consisted of PBMCs. The receptors here all came from a female donor in good health and CMV-seronegative. CDR3s include the opening cysteine and the closing phenylalanine or tryptophan. The order of the fields is D gene, CDR3 length, clone size, V gene, J gene, CDR3 protein, CDR3 DNA. The D gene is left open where the match is weak. For some rows the clone size is stated as once, few or many, or as a class when expanded; others skip it.

d_gene: TRBD2
len: 15
abundance: -
v_gene: TRBV9
j_gene: TRBJ2-7
CDR3aa: CASSATSGRAHEQYF
CDR3nt: TGTGCCAGCAGCGCAACGAGCGGGAGGGCCCACGAGCAGTACTTC

d_gene: TRBD2
len: 15
abundance: few
v_gene: TRBV5-1
j_gene: TRBJ2-5
CDR3aa: CASSKGLAGQETQYF
CDR3nt: TGCGCCAGCAGCAAGGGACTAGCGGGACAAGAGACCCAGTACTTC

d_gene: -
len: 13
abundance: -
v_gene: TRBV6-1
j_gene: TRBJ1-1
CDR3aa: CASSEQDSTEAFF
CDR3nt: TGTGCCAGCAGTGAACAAGACAGCACTGAAGCTTTCTTT

d_gene: TRBD1
len: 16
abundance: -
v_gene: TRBV18
j_gene: TRBJ1-2
CDR3aa: CASSPTRGTGPYGYTF
CDR3nt: TGTGCCAGCTCACCAACGCGAGGGACAGGCCCCTATGGCTACACCTTC

d_gene: TRBD1
len: 17
abundance: -
v_gene: TRBV30
j_gene: TRBJ1-2
CDR3aa: CAWSETRPGTGLAGYTF
CDR3nt: TGTGCCTGGAGCGAAACCCGTCCCGGGACAGGGTTGGCTGGCTACACCTTC

d_gene: TRBD1
len: 14
abundance: -
v_gene: TRBV6-5
j_gene: TRBJ1-2
CDR3aa: CASTPRDSNYGYTF
CDR3nt: TGTGCCAGCACTCCCCGGGACAGTAACTATGGCTACACCTTC

d_gene: -
len: 14
abundance: -
v_gene: TRBV2
j_gene: TRBJ2-4
CDR3aa: CASSRDIAKNSQYF
CDR3nt: TGTGCCAGCAGTCGGGACATTGCCAAAAACAGTCAGTACTTC

d_gene: TRBD1
len: 16
abundance: -
v_gene: TRBV28
j_gene: TRBJ2-2
CDR3aa: CASSVKRGRNTGELFF
CDR3nt: TGTGCCAGCAGTGTTAAAAGGGGGCGAAACACCGGGGAGCTGTTTTTT

d_gene: -
len: 14
abundance: -
v_gene: TRBV7-9
j_gene: TRBJ1-4
CDR3aa: CASNEQGKGEKLFF
CDR3nt: TGTGCCAGCAACGAACAGGGAAAGGGTGAAAAACTGTTTTTT

d_gene: TRBD2
len: 16
abundance: -
v_gene: TRBV7-9
j_gene: TRBJ2-3
CDR3aa: CASSLPPGGGTDTQYF
CDR3nt: TGTGCCAGCAGCCTACCTCCGGGGGGAGGGACAGATACGCAGTATTTT

d_gene: -
len: 10
abundance: -
v_gene: TRBV21-1
j_gene: TRBJ2-5
CDR3aa: CASSPREQYF
CDR3nt: TGTGCCAGCAGTCCGAGGGAGCAGTACTTC

d_gene: -
len: 12
abundance: -
v_gene: TRBV18
j_gene: TRBJ2-1
CDR3aa: CASSPTRNEQFF
CDR3nt: TGTGCCAGCTCACCAACGAGGAATGAGCAGTTCTTC

d_gene: -
len: 16
abundance: -
v_gene: TRBV4-3
j_gene: TRBJ1-4
CDR3aa: CASSQGGGPGSEKLFF
CDR3nt: TGCGCCAGCAGCCAAGGAGGTGGCCCGGGTAGTGAAAAACTGTTTTTT

d_gene: TRBD1
len: 14
abundance: -
v_gene: TRBV28
j_gene: TRBJ1-5
CDR3aa: CASSLPTGVVPQHF
CDR3nt: TGTGCCAGCAGTTTACCCACAGGGGTCGTGCCCCAGCATTTT

d_gene: -
len: 13
abundance: -
v_gene: TRBV9
j_gene: TRBJ2-3
CDR3aa: CASSVFEADTQYF
CDR3nt: TGTGCCAGCAGCGTATTTGAGGCAGATACGCAGTATTTT

d_gene: -
len: 11
abundance: -
v_gene: TRBV5-1
j_gene: TRBJ1-1
CDR3aa: CASSLRGEAFF
CDR3nt: TGCGCCAGCAGCTTGAGGGGAGAAGCTTTCTTT

d_gene: TRBD2
len: 16
abundance: -
v_gene: TRBV9
j_gene: TRBJ2-2
CDR3aa: CASNEVAGGGTGELFF
CDR3nt: TGTGCCAGCAACGAAGTAGCGGGAGGGGGCACCGGGGAGCTGTTTTTT

d_gene: TRBD1
len: 16
abundance: -
v_gene: TRBV19
j_gene: TRBJ2-2
CDR3aa: CASSIAGTANTGELFF
CDR3nt: TGTGCCAGTAGTATAGCCGGGACAGCGAACACCGGGGAGCTGTTTTTT

d_gene: TRBD1
len: 14
abundance: -
v_gene: TRBV18
j_gene: TRBJ2-5
CDR3aa: CASSPRGQGETQYF
CDR3nt: TGTGCCAGCTCACCCAGGGGACAGGGAGAGACCCAGTACTTC

d_gene: TRBD1
len: 16
abundance: -
v_gene: TRBV19
j_gene: TRBJ1-1
CDR3aa: CASSIVHRGMNTEAFF
CDR3nt: TGTGCCAGTAGTATAGTTCACAGGGGAATGAACACTGAAGCTTTCTTT

d_gene: -
len: 16
abundance: -
v_gene: TRBV5-6
j_gene: TRBJ2-7
CDR3aa: CASSLLVRQRPYEQYF
CDR3nt: TGTGCCAGCAGCTTGTTGGTGAGACAGCGCCCCTACGAGCAGTACTTC

d_gene: -
len: 11
abundance: few
v_gene: TRBV28
j_gene: TRBJ2-7
CDR3aa: CASSLKGEQYF
CDR3nt: TGTGCCAGCAGTTTAAAGGGGGAGCAGTACTTC

d_gene: TRBD1
len: 15
abundance: -
v_gene: TRBV18
j_gene: TRBJ2-7
CDR3aa: CASSPYPGQGDEQYF
CDR3nt: TGTGCCAGCTCACCCTACCCCGGACAGGGTGACGAGCAGTACTTC

d_gene: -
len: 12
abundance: once
v_gene: TRBV11-2
j_gene: TRBJ1-1
CDR3aa: CASSLHSGDAFF
CDR3nt: TGTGCCAGCAGCCTACATAGCGGTGACGCTTTCTTT

d_gene: TRBD2
len: 14
abundance: -
v_gene: TRBV13
j_gene: TRBJ2-2
CDR3aa: CASVPAGGTGELFF
CDR3nt: TGTGCCAGCGTCCCGGCGGGGGGCACCGGGGAGCTGTTTTTT

d_gene: TRBD2
len: 14
abundance: -
v_gene: TRBV6-6
j_gene: TRBJ2-2
CDR3aa: CASKTTSGPGELFF
CDR3nt: TGTGCCAGCAAAACGACTAGCGGCCCCGGGGAGCTGTTTTTT

d_gene: -
len: 14
abundance: -
v_gene: TRBV27
j_gene: TRBJ1-6
CDR3aa: CASSLGQHNSPLHF
CDR3nt: TGTGCCAGCAGTTTGGGCCAGCATAATTCACCCCTCCACTTT

d_gene: -
len: 15
abundance: -
v_gene: TRBV7-9
j_gene: TRBJ1-4
CDR3aa: CASSLATGQNEKLFF
CDR3nt: TGTGCCAGCAGCTTAGCGACTGGTCAGAATGAAAAACTGTTTTTT

d_gene: TRBD1
len: 15
abundance: -
v_gene: TRBV5-6
j_gene: TRBJ1-4
CDR3aa: CASSFRTGGREKLFF
CDR3nt: TGTGCCAGCAGCTTCCGTACAGGGGGACGGGAAAAACTGTTTTTT

d_gene: TRBD1
len: 15
abundance: -
v_gene: TRBV28
j_gene: TRBJ2-1
CDR3aa: CASSLWGQGIGEQFF
CDR3nt: TGTGCCAGCAGTTTATGGGGACAGGGGATTGGTGAGCAGTTCTTC

d_gene: TRBD1
len: 13
abundance: -
v_gene: TRBV29-1
j_gene: TRBJ2-5
CDR3aa: CSGGTGRGETQYF
CDR3nt: TGCAGCGGGGGGACAGGTCGGGGAGAGACCCAGTACTTC

d_gene: -
len: 16
abundance: -
v_gene: TRBV7-8
j_gene: TRBJ1-5
CDR3aa: CASSLAPDGLSQPQHF
CDR3nt: TGTGCCAGCAGCCTAGCTCCTGATGGTCTGAGTCAGCCCCAGCATTTT

d_gene: TRBD2
len: 16
abundance: -
v_gene: TRBV30
j_gene: TRBJ2-2
CDR3aa: CAWTPPWASGRGELFF
CDR3nt: TGTGCCTGGACTCCCCCCTGGGCTAGCGGACGGGGGGAGCTGTTTTTT

d_gene: TRBD2
len: 14
abundance: once
v_gene: TRBV7-3
j_gene: TRBJ2-3
CDR3aa: CASGRAGGTDTQYF
CDR3nt: TGTGCCAGCGGCAGAGCGGGAGGGACAGATACGCAGTATTTT

d_gene: TRBD1
len: 15
abundance: few
v_gene: TRBV7-3
j_gene: TRBJ2-1
CDR3aa: CASSPNSDRGNEQFF
CDR3nt: TGTGCCAGCAGCCCAAACTCGGACAGGGGTAATGAGCAGTTCTTC

d_gene: -
len: 9
abundance: -
v_gene: TRBV12-5
j_gene: TRBJ1-2
CDR3aa: CASGLLYTF
CDR3nt: TGTGCTAGTGGTTTGCTTTACACCTTC

d_gene: -
len: 13
abundance: -
v_gene: TRBV6-5
j_gene: TRBJ1-2
CDR3aa: CASSLTGPYGYTF
CDR3nt: TGTGCCAGCAGCTTAACAGGGCCCTATGGCTACACCTTC

d_gene: -
len: 14
abundance: -
v_gene: TRBV5-1
j_gene: TRBJ2-7
CDR3aa: CASSWTTSSYEQYF
CDR3nt: TGCGCCAGCAGCTGGACTACGAGCTCCTACGAGCAGTACTTC

d_gene: TRBD1
len: 15
abundance: -
v_gene: TRBV7-3
j_gene: TRBJ2-3
CDR3aa: CASSSTGPNTDTQYF
CDR3nt: TGTGCCAGCAGCTCGACAGGGCCCAACACAGATACGCAGTATTTT

d_gene: -
len: 13
abundance: -
v_gene: TRBV11-3
j_gene: TRBJ1-1
CDR3aa: CASSIQTGTEAFF
CDR3nt: TGTGCCAGCAGCATTCAGACAGGCACTGAAGCTTTCTTT

d_gene: TRBD2
len: 18
abundance: -
v_gene: TRBV18
j_gene: TRBJ2-1
CDR3aa: CASSPQGIAGALGNEQFF
CDR3nt: TGTGCCAGCTCACCACAAGGGATAGCGGGAGCCCTTGGGAATGAGCAGTTCTTC

d_gene: TRBD2
len: 16
abundance: -
v_gene: TRBV5-1
j_gene: TRBJ2-5
CDR3aa: CASSLDVAGGQETQYF
CDR3nt: TGCGCCAGCAGCTTGGATGTAGCGGGGGGACAAGAGACCCAGTACTTC

d_gene: TRBD2
len: 16
abundance: -
v_gene: TRBV5-1
j_gene: TRBJ2-5
CDR3aa: CASSLGRGGRQETQYF
CDR3nt: TGCGCCAGCAGCTTAGGTCGGGGGGGACGCCAAGAGACCCAGTACTTC

d_gene: -
len: 11
abundance: -
v_gene: TRBV7-8
j_gene: TRBJ2-7
CDR3aa: CASILGHEQYF
CDR3nt: TGTGCCAGCATACTGGGGCACGAGCAGTACTTC

d_gene: -
len: 13
abundance: once
v_gene: TRBV4-1
j_gene: TRBJ2-1
CDR3aa: CASSSGSVNEQFF
CDR3nt: TGCGCCAGCAGCTCGGGGTCCGTCAATGAGCAGTTCTTC

d_gene: -
len: 16
abundance: -
v_gene: TRBV18
j_gene: TRBJ1-2
CDR3aa: CASSPTERGPRRGYTF
CDR3nt: TGTGCCAGCTCACCAACTGAGCGGGGGCCTCGGCGAGGCTACACCTTC

d_gene: -
len: 15
abundance: few
v_gene: TRBV6-1
j_gene: TRBJ2-4
CDR3aa: CASSLGGAAKNIQYF
CDR3nt: TGTGCCAGCAGCCTGGGGGGGGCGGCCAAAAACATTCAGTACTTC

d_gene: -
len: 16
abundance: -
v_gene: TRBV19
j_gene: TRBJ1-2
CDR3aa: CASVPLELQETYGYTF
CDR3nt: TGTGCCAGTGTACCCCTAGAACTACAGGAAACCTATGGCTACACCTTC

d_gene: TRBD2
len: 17
abundance: -
v_gene: TRBV11-3
j_gene: TRBJ2-3
CDR3aa: CASSDGLAGLSTDTQYF
CDR3nt: TGTGCCAGCAGCGATGGACTAGCGGGATTAAGCACAGATACGCAGTATTTT

d_gene: -
len: 17
abundance: few
v_gene: TRBV12-5
j_gene: TRBJ2-7
CDR3aa: CASGFSTSLSATYEQYF
CDR3nt: TGTGCTAGTGGTTTTTCAACCTCCCTGAGCGCCACCTACGAGCAGTACTTC